The 9 T cell receptor beta chains in this list originate from one sample, sequenced in a study of Ad26.COV2.S vaccination and SARS-CoV-2 variants. The data were produced by immunoSEQ multiplex PCR, yet TCRdb's version contains in-frame clones alone and is incomplete. The sample lists 300,000 to 350,000 clones, 75% to 90% occurring once. Treatment of the sample: around 19 received Ad26.COV2.S at low or high dose, single or two shots; roughly 5 received placebo; per-sample allocation not given. The samples date from day 63 after the first vaccine or placebo injection. The sequencing here drew on peripheral blood, taken in a trial of Ad26.COV2.S vaccine versus placebo. These receptors came from a person between 18 and 65 years old who received the Ad26.COV2.S COVID-19 vaccine or a placebo.

In its sample, this clone was seen once. This rearrangement joins TRBV4-1 to TRBJ1-1; no clear D gene. Germline CDR1 MGHRA, CDR2 YSYEKL. CDR3 size: 12 residues. Trimming pared 4 bases from V and 6 bases from J, leaving 9 bases between. The CDR3 region is CASSPPRAEAFF. The CDR3 DNA follows: TGCGCCAGCAGCCCCCCCCGGGCTGAAGCTTTCTTT.

The chain couples TRBV11-2 to TRBJ1-1, with D tentatively TRBD1 (5 bases). CDR3 length: 15 amino acids. CDR1 and CDR2 from the germline V gene are SGHAT and FQNNGV. Trimming pared 4 bases from V and 6 bases from J, leaving 18 bases between. CDR3 sequence reads: CASSSQQVTASEAFF. In nucleotides, the CDR3 is TGTGCCAGCAGCTCCCAACAAGTGACAGCATCTGAAGCTTTCTTT.

This chain connects TRBV7-8 to TRBJ2-3; TRBD2 matches 10 bases. This CDR3 spans 13 amino acids. V lost 4 bases and J lost 6; bases outside the gene matches: 1. The V gene's germline CDR1 is SGHVS and CDR2 FQNEAQ. CDR3 amino acids: CASSSAGGDTQYF. The CDR3 DNA sequence: TGTGCCAGCAGCTCAGCGGGGGGGGATACGCAGTATTTT.

The chain combines TRBV20-1 with TRBJ2-7; D unresolved. Trimming removed 5 bases at V and 4 bases at J, with 9 bases between. This CDR3 comprises 11 residues. CDR1 is DFQATT, CDR2 SNEGSKA, per germline (reference sequence). The CDR3, as DNA: TGCAGTGCTTTTCTTAGGTACGAGCAGTACGTC. As protein: CSAFLRYEQYV.

This chain joins TRBV30 and TRBJ2-1; D possibly corresponds to TRBD1 (5 bases). The CDR3 has 14 residues. In germline, CDR1 is GTSNPN, CDR2 SVGIG (reference sequence). Trimming pared 3 bases from V and 3 bases from J, leaving 12 bases between. The CDR3 loop reads CAWSGQWGYNEQFF. Here the CDR3 DNA reads TGTGCCTGGAGCGGACAATGGGGCTACAATGAGCAGTTCTTC.

V and J are TRBV27 and TRBJ1-2, with TRBD1 as a possible D gene (5 bases). Germline V gives CDR1 MNHEY, CDR2 SMNVEV (reference sequence). Trimming shortened V by 5 bases and J by 7 bases, and 23 bases separated the two germline ends. This CDR3 has 16 residues. CDR3 residues: CASSILQVLSAVGYTF. The CDR3 DNA is TGTGCCAGCAGTATCCTACAGGTTCTCTCCGCTGTTGGCTACACCTTC.

The V gene is TRBV4-3, the J gene TRBJ2-1; 11 nucleotides line up with TRBD2. The CDR3 totals 16 residues. The germline CDR1 and CDR2 sequences are LGHNA and YSLEER. V lost 1 base and J lost 10; bases outside the gene matches: 9. The CDR3 spells CASSQGMGLAEGEQFF. The DNA of the CDR3 is TGCGCCAGCAGCCAAGGCATGGGACTAGCGGAAGGGGAGCAGTTCTTC.

V and J are TRBV6-5 and TRBJ2-1, with D unresolved. Trimming pared 0 bases from V and 4 bases from J, leaving 13 bases between. Germline lookup yields CDR1 MNHEY and CDR2 SVGAGI. This CDR3 spans 16 amino acids. The CDR3 nucleotides are TGTGCCAGCAGTTACTCCCGACAACCCTCATACAATGAGCAGTTCTTC. Protein product: CASSYSRQPSYNEQFF.

The chain recombines TRBV5-4 with TRBJ2-7, with TRBD2 identical over 10 bases. The junction had 6 bases not matched to a gene; V was cut back by 0 bases and J by 6 bases. CDR1 and CDR2 (germline): SGHNT, YYREEE (reference sequence). The CDR3 length is 15 residues. The CDR3 loop is CASSLAGSGRAEQYV. DNA for the CDR3: TGTGCCAGCAGCTTGGCCGGGAGCGGGAGGGCCGAGCAGTACGTC.